The sequence of this TCR beta chain was determined in a study of shared clonotypes between healthy human individuals. Study-wide background: There were three CD4 naive, three CD4 memory, two CD8 naive and one CD8 memory plates per donor.

The CDR3 totals 15 residues. V lost 6 bases and J lost 0; bases outside the gene matches: 6. CDR1 and CDR2 (germline): SGHDT, YYEEEE. Terminally differentiated effector memory CD45RA+ cells were excluded from the naive CD8 cells, which were CD45RO-negative and positively selected for CCR7. Assay used: immunoSEQ multiplex PCR; TCRdb lists only in-frame clones, some missing. The sample includes millions of clones, roughly 95% of them seen just once. This sequence was found in a man between 18 and 29 years old in good health. V usage is TRBV5-6 and J usage is TRBJ1-1; 9 bases line up with TRBD1. Material for sequencing was naive CD8+ T cells sorted from blood. The DNA of the CDR3 is TGTGCCAGCATCTCCGGGACAGGGCTGAACACTGAAGCTTTCTTT. Its protein product is CASISGTGLNTEAFF.